Listed below are T cell receptor beta chains from one sample, sequenced in a study of blood T cell repertoires in COVID-19. The protocol was immunoSEQ multiplex PCR, while the TCRdb copy is restricted to in-frame clones and leaves out a portion. This table holds under 350,000 clones, over 65% found once. The material sequenced was peripheral blood. The receptors shown here come from a man in his fifties or sixties who had recovered from COVID-19. Both conserved end residues are part of each CDR3. The D gene is left open where the match is weak. Size values are once, few and many counts, or a class for expanded clones, and some rows have none.

j_call clone_size d_call v_call cdr3_nt cdr3_aa
TRBJ2-3 . TRBD2 TRBV5-6 TGTGCCAGCAGCTTGAAGCTAGCGGCGAACACAGATACGCAGTATTTT CASSLKLAANTDTQYF
TRBJ1-5 . . TRBV19 TGTGCCAGTACCCCGAGCGGTTCTGTAGGACAGCCCCAGCATTTT CASTPSGSVGQPQHF
TRBJ2-7 . . TRBV28 TGTGCCAGCAGGGGACTTCTGAACGAGCAGTACTTC CASRGLLNEQYF
TRBJ1-2 . . TRBV7-8 TGTGCCAGCAGCTTAATGGGCAGGGCTGGTGGCTACACCTTC CASSLMGRAGGYTF
TRBJ2-1 . TRBD1 TRBV10-3 TGTGCCATCAGTGGCGGGGGGGACAGGGGGCTCTATGAGCAGTTCTTC CAISGGGDRGLYEQFF
TRBJ1-5 . TRBD1 TRBV18 TGTGCCAGCTCACCGGGACAGGGTAGTCAGCCCCAGCATTTT CASSPGQGSQPQHF
TRBJ2-7 . . TRBV7-9 TGTGCCAGCGGCAGGGGTAGCGAGCAGTACTTC CASGRGSEQYF
TRBJ2-1 . TRBD2 TRBV9 TGTGCCAGCAGCGTATCTAGCGGGGGGGCCGTCATGGACAATGAGCAGTTCTTC CASSVSSGGAVMDNEQFF
TRBJ2-3 . TRBD2 TRBV5-1 TGCGCCAGCAGCTCCTCAGCGGGAGGGAGCACAGATACGCAGTATTTT CASSSSAGGSTDTQYF
TRBJ1-5 . . TRBV19 TGTGCCAGTAGTATTGAGGGAAAGAGCAATCAGCCCCAGCATTTT CASSIEGKSNQPQHF
TRBJ1-6 few . TRBV4-1 TGCGCCAGCAGCCAAGATCACGGGGTACAAAGTTCACCCCTCCACTTT CASSQDHGVQSSPLHF
TRBJ2-5 few TRBD2 TRBV5-1 TGCGCCAGCAGCCCAGGACTAGCGGGAGACCTTGGGTTGACCCAGTACTTC CASSPGLAGDLGLTQYF
TRBJ1-6 . TRBD1 TRBV15 TGTGCCACCAGCAGAGACAGGGGGAATAATTCACCCCTCCACTTT CATSRDRGNNSPLHF
TRBJ2-1 . TRBD1 TRBV7-8 TGTGCCAGCAGCGTAGACAGGGGATCCTACAATGAGCAGTTCTTC CASSVDRGSYNEQFF
TRBJ2-2 . TRBD2 TRBV18 TGTGCCAGCTCACCTAAAGGCGGGGGATACACCGGGGAGCTGTTTTTT CASSPKGGGYTGELFF
TRBJ2-2 . . TRBV19 TGTGCCAGTAGTACGGAGGGCAGAACCGGGGAGCTGTTTTTT CASSTEGRTGELFF
TRBJ1-1 . . TRBV19 TGTGCCAGCCACGCGGCTGGGACACCCATTGAAGCTTTCTTT CASHAAGTPIEAFF
TRBJ2-3 . . TRBV12-5 TGTGCTAGTGGTTACACCTCCGGCGGGAGCACAGATACGCAGTATTTT CASGYTSGGSTDTQYF
TRBJ1-3 . TRBD1 TRBV6-6 TGTGCCACCCTGGACAGGGACAGTATTCGGGGAAACACCATATATTTT CATLDRDSIRGNTIYF
TRBJ2-3 once . TRBV4-1 TGCGCCAGCAGCCAAAGCCCGAGCACAGATACGCAGTATTTT CASSQSPSTDTQYF
TRBJ2-7 . TRBD1 TRBV11-1 TGTGCCAGCAGCACCCGACAGGGCCGGCAGTACTTC CASSTRQGRQYF
TRBJ2-7 once . TRBV18 TGTGCCAGCTCACCGGGAGGGGGTCCCTACGAGCAGTACTTC CASSPGGGPYEQYF
TRBJ1-2 . . TRBV7-2 TGTGCCAGCAGCTTGCCCGGGGGGATTCTCTATGGCTACACCTTC CASSLPGGILYGYTF
TRBJ1-5 . TRBD1 TRBV6-5 TGTGCCAGCAGTTCCGACACAGGGGGCTATCAGCCCCAGCATTTT CASSSDTGGYQPQHF
TRBJ1-6 . TRBD1 TRBV5-4 TGTGCCAGCAGCGAGCGGGACAGGGTCAATTCACCCCTCCACTTT CASSERDRVNSPLHF
TRBJ2-1 . TRBD2 TRBV15 TGTGCCACCAGCGAACTAGCGGGGGGGCGTCATGAGCAGTTCTTC CATSELAGGRHEQFF
TRBJ2-7 . . TRBV2 TGTGCCAGCATACGGGAATCGCCCTACGAGCAGTACTTC CASIRESPYEQYF
TRBJ1-2 . . TRBV19 TGTGCCAGTAGTACGTCGGGGGGGACCTCCTCCTATGGCTACACCTTC CASSTSGGTSSYGYTF
TRBJ2-7 . . TRBV2 TGTGCCAGCAGTGAAGCCTGGGTCGGGAGCTCCGGCGGGCAGTACTTC CASSEAWVGSSGGQYF
TRBJ1-2 . TRBD1 TRBV18 TGTGCCAGCACCCCGGGACAGGGGGGAGCTAACTATGGCTACACCTTC CASTPGQGGANYGYTF
TRBJ1-1 . . TRBV5-3 TGTGCCAGAAGCACCCGGGGGAACACTGAAGCTTTCTTT CARSTRGNTEAFF
TRBJ1-2 . . TRBV4-1 TGCGCCAGCAGCCAAGTATTGTCCTTTTATGGCTACACCTTC CASSQVLSFYGYTF
TRBJ1-1 . . TRBV30 TGTGCCTGGAGCATTACAAGGAACACTGAAGCTTTCTTT CAWSITRNTEAFF
TRBJ2-4 . TRBD2 TRBV7-9 TGTGCCAGCAGCTTAGCCGGGACTAGCGTAGCCAAAAACATTCAGTACTTC CASSLAGTSVAKNIQYF
TRBJ2-3 . TRBD1 TRBV30 TGTGCCTGGAACGGGGACAGAAGCACAGATACGCAGTATTTT CAWNGDRSTDTQYF
TRBJ2-1 . TRBD2 TRBV10-2 TGCGCCAGCAGTCAGACTAGCGGGAGGGTGGAGCAGTTCTTC CASSQTSGRVEQFF
TRBJ1-3 . . TRBV6-2/TRBV6-3 TGTGCCAGCAGTTTTACACAGCTTCCCTCTGGAAACACCATATATTTT CASSFTQLPSGNTIYF